This T cell receptor beta chain is from a study of identifying expanded T cells in peripheral blood. A note on this clone: Its target is not known.

The repertoire was sequenced with immunoSEQ multiplex PCR; TCRdb's copy has only in-frame clones and lacks some. The table lists about 85,000 clones, 88% of them singletons, with 15% to 20% in the top ten. J was trimmed by 6 bases and V by 4 bases; bases with no gene match: 7. The CDR3 runs 15 residues. Germline V gene sequence: CDR1 SGHVS, CDR2 FQNEAQ. Overall study results and limits: Technical replicates showed around 1.2 changed clones; about 2 weeks 15 to 20; four weeks 19.

The sequence was obtained from a person aged 18-70 years in good health. The rearrangement links TRBV7-8 to TRBJ2-3, with 10 bases aligning to TRBD1. Sequencing was done on a sample of blood. The CDR3 loop reads CASSSVDRGTDTQYF. The CDR3 DNA reads TGTGCCAGCAGCTCCGTGGACAGGGGGACGGATACGCAGTATTTT.